This T cell receptor (beta chain) is from a study of blood T cell repertoires in COVID-19. Whole-study context: Nucleic acid was either cDNA or gDNA, and it came from T cells, B-cell-depleted T cells, or PBMCs.

Germline V lookup: CDR1 MNHEY, CDR2 SVGAGI. The germline V and J ends were trimmed by 0 bases and 4 bases, with 15 bases remaining between them. The CDR3 has 16 amino acids. Sequencing was performed with immunoSEQ multiplex PCR; in TCRdb, only in-frame clones are kept and a portion is missing. The sample shows roughly 120,000 clones, more than 75% of them seen only once. The source of this sequence is a man in his 60s with acute or convalescent COVID-19. Material: peripheral blood. The chain joins TRBV6-5 to TRBJ1-2, with D maybe TRBD1 (6 bases). The CDR3 DNA follows: TGTGCCAGCAGTTACTCGATACAGGGACACGGCTATGGCTACACCTTC. Its translation is CASSYSIQGHGYGYTF.